This T cell receptor beta chain comes out of a study of T cells in placental villitis. Describing the broader study: The study tested an allograft-versus-infection hypothesis by comparing placental TCR-beta repertoires in villitis of unknown etiology, unaffected controls matched for gestational age, and infectious villitis. The study at large found these results: CMV-specific clone frequencies were higher in infectious CMV cases than in villitis of unknown etiology (roughly 0.011 vs 0.001), which did not differ from controls. With bulk tissue sequencing, helper, regulatory or cytotoxic T cells could not be distinguished, nor could maternal versus fetal T cells, and gamma-delta receptors were excluded. Paraffin blocks contained small amounts of decidua, so some captured T cells, especially in controls, may have been decidual rather than villous infiltrates.

The study included five infectious villitis placentae (four with confirmed cytomegalovirus and one with Toxoplasma gondii), and these placentae were not matched to the other groups. The mothers in the infectious villitis group were younger, had smaller fetuses, and delivered preterm or had intrauterine demise in a couple of cases. Placentae were collected after delivery and examined grossly and histologically before archival tissue was selected. Five 10-micron scrolls were cut from each FFPE block, and DNA was isolated using the AllPrep DNA/RNA FFPE Tissue kit. NanoDrop was used to check DNA concentration and purity, while a Bioanalyzer was used to assess RNA quality. Amplification of TCR-beta CDR3 regions from genomic DNA was performed with the immunoSEQ v4 bias-controlled multiplex PCR assay, which was run blinded to group allocation. To estimate nucleated cell and T cell quantities per sample, reference gene primers were included together with the TCR-beta primers. Sequencing of the libraries was performed on an Illumina MiSeq with a 100-cycle paired-end protocol. Concerning the study's data processing: The immunoSEQ Analyzer software was used to calculate diversity and richness, with richness measured by iChao1 and clonality based on Pielou evenness and Shannon diversity (range 0-1, where higher values mean less diversity). CDR3 amino acid sequences with V/J genes were queried against VDJdb for CMV, EBV and influenza A specificities using confidence 3 and substitution 2. The Morisita-Horn index was used to assess how much TCR-beta amino acid clonotypes overlapped between the villitis of unknown etiology, infectious villitis and control repertoires. TCRdb mirrors the immuneACCESS table, restricted to in-frame sequences. Some clones are absent from its copies; in checked studies, under half trace to an unresolved V gene, and the reason for the others is unknown. V and J calls plus clone size are reproduced from that table; the DNA served to infer D and trimming. The sample yields around 5,700 clones; about 77% were counted once. The ten biggest clones cover more than 7.5% of the sample.

In regard to this clone: Its antigen remains unidentified. Per-base quality was not reported, and no clone a single base away is much larger than it.

The CDR3 sequence holds 18 residues, the cysteine and phenylalanine included. CDR3 DNA is the only sequence kept; it has 54 bases, read in frame from the first base. CDR1 and CDR2 were assigned from the germline V gene as KGHSH and LQKENI. The V end gives up 6 bases and the J end 5 bases, leaving 15 bases in the junction not matched to a gene. The sequence derives from a human patient with infectious villitis; the placental T cells may come from both mother and fetus. The sequenced sample consisted of placental tissue containing maternal and fetal cells. The receptor chain draws on TRBV18 and TRBJ2-2; TRBD1 lines up with 10 middle nucleotides. The CDR3 in this case is CASSLSPPRQGATGELFF. The nucleotide sequence is TGTGCCAGCTCTCTCTCCCCACCTCGACAGGGGGCGACCGGGGAGCTGTTTTTT. With all but the CDR3 taken from the reference TRBV18 and TRBJ2-2 genes, the full variable domain is: NAGVMQNPRHLVRRRGQEARLRCSPMKGHSHVYWYRQLPEEGLKFMVYLQKENIIDESGMPKERFSAEFPKEGPSILRIQQVVRGDSAAYFCASSLSPPRQGATGELFFGEGSRLTVL.